Listed here are 12 T cell receptor beta chains from one sample, sequenced in a study of blood T cell repertoires in COVID-19. The protocol was immunoSEQ multiplex PCR, while the TCRdb copy is restricted to in-frame clones and leaves out a portion. The table records a few hundred thousand clones, roughly 86% of them present only once. The material sequenced was peripheral blood. The receptors were gathered from a woman aged 50 to 65 with acute or convalescent COVID-19.

This chain joins TRBV7-8 and TRBJ1-6; 7 nucleotides match TRBD1. The germline V gene encodes CDR1 SGHVS and CDR2 FQNEAQ. Trimming cost V 4 bases and J 3 bases; bases outside gene matches: 9. The CDR3 is 17 amino acids. The CDR3 is CASSYAGGEFYNSPLHF. Written as DNA, the CDR3 is TGTGCCAGCAGCTACGCAGGGGGTGAATTCTATAATTCACCCCTCCACTTT.

V usage is TRBV9 and J usage is TRBJ2-3; 7 bases match TRBD2. Per germline, CDR1 SGDLS and CDR2 YYNGEE. Trimming removed 3 bases from V and 6 bases from J; junction bases left unmatched: 7. The CDR3 spans 14 residues. The CDR3 loop reads CASSAAGTKDTQYF. The CDR3 DNA reads TGTGCCAGCAGCGCAGCGGGAACAAAGGATACGCAGTATTTT.

The chain employs TRBV18 and TRBJ1-4; no reliable D call. CDR3 length: 13 residues. Germline CDR1 KGHSH, CDR2 LQKENI. V lost 3 bases to trimming and J lost 6 bases, with 8 bases between them. DNA for the CDR3: TGTGCCAGCTCACCTGCGGGGTATGAAAAACTGTTTTTT. As protein: CASSPAGYEKLFF.

The chain recombines TRBV9 with TRBJ2-1; TRBD2 aligns across 8 bases. CDR3 length: 15 residues. From germline, CDR1 is SGDLS and CDR2 YYNGEE. With 4 bases clipped from V and 0 bases from J, the junction kept 3 bases outside the gene matches. The CDR3 DNA sequence: TGTGCCAGCAGCATCCTAGCGGGCTCCTACAATGAGCAGTTCTTC. It yields the protein CASSILAGSYNEQFF.

In its sample, this clone was seen once. The chain joins TRBV29-1 to TRBJ1-4; D gene unclear. Germline values: CDR1 SQVTM, CDR2 ANQGSEA. The CDR3 runs to 13 residues. The V end lost 4 bases, the J end lost 7 bases, and 13 bases lay between the germline ends. The CDR3 loop reads CSVAGGWGEKLFF. The CDR3 nucleotides are TGCAGCGTTGCCGGAGGTTGGGGTGAAAAACTGTTTTTT.

V is TRBV13 and J is TRBJ2-7, with a possible D match to TRBD1 (6 bases). The germline V gene encodes CDR1 PRHDT and CDR2 FYEKMQ (reference sequence). With 6 bases removed from V and 4 bases from J, the gap between germline ends came to 10 bases. CDR3 length: 12 amino acids. CDR3 loop: CASSRQVYEQYF. The DNA for the CDR3 is TGTGCCAGCAGTCGACAGGTGTACGAGCAGTACTTC.

The chain joins TRBV5-1 to TRBJ2-2; D not resolved. V lost 6 bases, J lost 0 bases, and 15 bases lay in between. Germline-derived CDR1 and CDR2 are SGHRS and YFSETQ. The CDR3 runs 16 residues. CDR3: CASNPLGASNTGELFF. CDR3 coding DNA: TGCGCCAGCAACCCCCTAGGAGCTTCGAACACCGGGGAGCTGTTTTTT.

This chain links TRBV29-1 with TRBJ2-1, with 10 bases aligning to TRBD2. This CDR3 spans 13 amino acids. Germline loops: CDR1 SQVTM, CDR2 ANQGSEA. The junction had 6 bases not matched to a gene; V was cut back by 5 bases and J by 8 bases. The CDR3 DNA sequence: TGCAGCGTTCTAGCGGGAGTAGGCTATGAGCAGTTCTTC. Protein product: CSVLAGVGYEQFF.

This sequence joins TRBV20-1 and TRBJ2-3; no definite D call. Germline V lookup: CDR1 DFQATT, CDR2 SNEGSKA (reference sequence). The CDR3 spans 11 residues. V dropped 7 bases and J dropped 5 bases, with 10 bases sitting between them. The CDR3 DNA is TGCAGTGATAAGCACGGAGATACGCAGTATTTT. Its protein product is CSDKHGDTQYF.

There are a few counts of this clone. The CDR3 sequence: CASSRRGQGNTEAFF. CDR3 nucleotides: TGTGCCAGCAGCCGACGGGGACAGGGGAACACTGAAGCTTTCTTT. V is TRBV6-6 and J is TRBJ1-1; TRBD1 matches 9 bases. Germline V gene lookup returns CDR1 MNHNY and CDR2 SVGAGI (reference sequence). Trimming took 6 bases from V and 1 from J; bases not matched to a gene: 6. CDR3 size: 15 residues.

This clone came up a few times. The chain links TRBV4-2 to TRBJ1-5, with a possible D match to TRBD1 (6 bases). Germline CDR1 LGHNA, CDR2 YNFKEQ. V dropped 1 base and J dropped 7 bases, with 11 bases sitting between them. The CDR3 runs to 14 residues. The CDR3 reads CASSQGGLGQPQHF. CDR3 DNA: TGTGCCAGCAGCCAAGGGGGGCTTGGACAGCCCCAGCATTTT.

The J gene is TRBJ2-3, the V gene TRBV4-3, with 9 nucleotides matching TRBD2. This CDR3 is 14 amino acids long. V shed 1 base, J shed 4 bases, and the junction held 0 bases outside the gene matches. CDR1 is LGHNA and CDR2 is YSLEER in the germline V gene. The CDR3 DNA reads TGCGCCAGCAGCCAAGGACTAGCGGCAGATACGCAGTATTTT. Amino acid sequence: CASSQGLAADTQYF.